Detailed here is one T cell receptor beta chain. Its cognate antigen has yet to be identified. Qualities for individual bases were not recorded, and no much larger clone is one base off. Distinct nucleotide sequences in the sample also encode this CDR3. V loses 1 base of germline sequence and J loses 1 base, and the interval between the two ends is 8 bases. The germline V gene encodes CDR1 SGHRS and CDR2 YFSETQ. The CDR3 has 14 amino acids, counting the end cysteine and phenylalanine. Of all the DNA, just the CDR3 is kept, 42 bases in frame from base 1. The data are from a study of T cell changes during pregnancy in multiple sclerosis (dated by TCRdb to about 2019). Study-level background: The study examined how the T cell repertoire changed over the course of pregnancy in women with multiple sclerosis.

Libraries were prepared through the immunoSEQ multiplex PCR assay. TCRdb obtained this table from immuneACCESS and retained in-frame rearrangements with V and J assigned. These tables miss some clones; where compared with another copy, unresolved V genes account for less than half of the shortfall, and the remainder is unexplained. The sample table lists tens of thousands of clones, around nine tenths of them with a count of one. 3% to 4% of the sample belongs to the ten largest clones. The chain employs TRBV5-1 and TRBJ1-1; TRBD1 is a possible D gene, resting on 5 matching bases. Specimen: peripheral blood, collected before pregnancy. This clonotype originated in a female donor with multiple sclerosis, enrolled in a pregnancy study. At the DNA level, the sequence is TGCGCCAGCAGCTTGACGGGGGGGAACACTGAAGCTTTCTTT. Translated, it reads CASSLTGGNTEAFF.